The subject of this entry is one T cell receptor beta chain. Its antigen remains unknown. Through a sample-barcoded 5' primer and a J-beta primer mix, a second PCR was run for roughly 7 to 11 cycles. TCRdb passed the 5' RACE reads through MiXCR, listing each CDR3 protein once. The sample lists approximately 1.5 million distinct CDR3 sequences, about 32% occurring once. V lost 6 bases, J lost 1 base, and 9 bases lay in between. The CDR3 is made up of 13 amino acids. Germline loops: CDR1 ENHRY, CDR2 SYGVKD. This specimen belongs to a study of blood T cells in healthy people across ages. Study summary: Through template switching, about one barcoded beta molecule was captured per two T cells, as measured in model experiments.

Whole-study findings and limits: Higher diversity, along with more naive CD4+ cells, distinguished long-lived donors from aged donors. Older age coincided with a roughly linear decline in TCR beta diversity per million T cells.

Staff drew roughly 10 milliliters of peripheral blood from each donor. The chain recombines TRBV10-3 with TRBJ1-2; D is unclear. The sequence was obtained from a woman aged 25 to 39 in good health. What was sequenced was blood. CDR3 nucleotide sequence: TGTGCCATCAGCCAATCTGATAACTATGGCTACACCTTC. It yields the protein CAISQSDNYGYTF.